One and the same sample provided the 11 T cell receptor beta chains below, sequenced in a study of blood T cell repertoires in COVID-19. Repertoires were generated with immunoSEQ multiplex PCR, while TCRdb's copy carries only in-frame clones and drops some. The sample has hundreds of thousands of clones; under 95% are singletons. The sequencing sample was made of peripheral blood. These receptors originate from a woman younger than 35 who had recovered from COVID-19.

The V gene is TRBV6-5, the J gene TRBJ2-2, with TRBD1 matching 8 bases. Unmatched junction bases numbered 2, after V lost 4 bases and J lost 7 bases. The CDR3 sequence is 13 residues long. Germline V gene lookup returns CDR1 MNHEY and CDR2 SVGAGI. CDR3 loop: CASSSDRGGELFF. The CDR3, as DNA: TGTGCCAGCAGTTCCGACAGGGGCGGGGAGCTGTTTTTT.

This rearrangement joins TRBV5-5 to TRBJ1-2; 9 bases line up with TRBD1. V lost 2 bases and J lost 7; bases outside the gene matches: 9. CDR3 length: 15 amino acids. Germline V gives CDR1 SGHKS, CDR2 YYEKEE (reference sequence). The DNA for the CDR3 is TGTGCCAGCAGCTTAACAGGGGGCGCCCCGGGTGGCTACACCTTC. Amino acid sequence: CASSLTGGAPGGYTF.

The genes are TRBV4-3 and TRBJ1-6; D perhaps matches TRBD1 (5 bases). Trimming pared 1 base from V and 9 bases from J, leaving 10 bases between. This CDR3 comprises 14 residues. Per the germline V gene, CDR1 is LGHNA and CDR2 is YSLEER. CDR3 DNA sequence: TGCGCCAGCAGCCAAGGCCCGGGGGGTTCACCCCTCCACTTT. Translation gives CASSQGPGGSPLHF.

The V gene is TRBV27, the J gene TRBJ1-6, with D tentatively TRBD1 (5 bases). CDR1 is MNHEY, CDR2 SMNVEV, per germline (reference sequence). The CDR3 sequence is 14 residues long. V gave up 0 bases and J gave up 10 bases, with 10 bases separating them. CDR3 region: CASSLSVGVSPLHF. CDR3 bases: TGTGCCAGCAGTTTATCAGTAGGGGTATCACCCCTCCACTTT.

The chain couples TRBV29-1 to TRBJ2-3; 8 nucleotides match TRBD2. Trimming at V came to 4 bases and at J to 3 bases, leaving 15 bases not matched to a gene. The germline gives CDR1 SQVTM, CDR2 ANQGSEA. This CDR3 is 17 amino acids long. CDR3 nucleotides: TGCAGCGTTGGGATCCCTTTCAGCGGGAGCTGGACAGATACGCAGTATTTT. Translation gives CSVGIPFSGSWTDTQYF.

The chain is built from TRBV4-3 and TRBJ1-4; a weak D match, TRBD1 (5 bases). Trimming removed 1 base from V and 8 bases from J, with 11 bases in between. The CDR3 sequence is 14 residues long. From germline, CDR1 is LGHNA and CDR2 YSLEER. The CDR3 reads CASSQAGSREKLFF. The CDR3 nucleotides read TGCGCCAGCAGCCAAGCAGGGTCCCGGGAAAAACTGTTTTTT.

The V call is TRBV7-9, the J call TRBJ2-1; 11 bases agree with TRBD2. The CDR3 consists of 15 residues. Trimming took 5 bases from V and 4 from J; bases not matched to a gene: 4. Germline lookup yields CDR1 SEHNR and CDR2 FQNEAQ (reference sequence). This CDR3 reads CASSQTSGIYNEQFF. The DNA of the CDR3 is TGTGCCAGCAGCCAGACTAGCGGGATTTACAATGAGCAGTTCTTC.

This chain joins TRBV5-1 and TRBJ1-4; 8 bases align to TRBD1. V was clipped by 0 bases and J by 8 bases; unmatched bases: 12. Germline V gene data show CDR1 as SGHRS and CDR2 as YFSETQ. The CDR3 has 17 residues. CDR3 sequence: CASSLGPVQGDREKLFF. CDR3 DNA: TGCGCCAGCAGCTTGGGTCCAGTACAGGGGGATAGGGAAAAACTGTTTTTT.

This chain uses TRBV2 with TRBJ1-3; D is unresolved. Looked up from germline, CDR1 is SNHLY and CDR2 is FYNNEI. The CDR3 has 16 amino acids. The V end was cut by 3 bases, the J end by 1 base, with 13 bases between. CDR3: CASSDLETDSGNTIYF. The CDR3 DNA reads as TGTGCCAGCAGTGATCTGGAGACGGATTCTGGAAACACCATATATTTT.

Details on this clone: Other nucleotide sequences from this sample produce the same CDR3. The rearrangement uses TRBV24-1 and TRBJ1-1, with D tentatively TRBD1 (5 bases). V shed 7 bases and J shed 1 base, with 9 bases lying between them. Germline CDR1 and CDR2: KGHDR and SFDVKD. This CDR3 has 13 amino acids. The CDR3 loop is CATSLGGNTEAFF. CDR3 sequence (DNA): TGTGCCACCAGCCTGGGGGGGAACACTGAAGCTTTCTTT.

The DNA of the CDR3 is TGTGCCAGCAGCTTAGGTTGGGGGGGATACCCCAACAATGAGCAGTTCTTC. Translating it yields CASSLGWGGYPNNEQFF. The chain joins TRBV7-6 to TRBJ2-1; 7 positions match TRBD2. This CDR3 contains 17 residues. The germline gives CDR1 SGHVS, CDR2 FNYEAQ. Germline trimming cut 1 base from V and 5 bases from J; bases unmatched to any gene: 11.